This T cell receptor (beta chain) was recorded in a study of spatial heterogeneity in lung cancer (dated by TCRdb to about 2019). Looking at the study overall: Beta-chain transcripts were consistently detected in greater numbers than alpha-chain transcripts, which likely reflects a higher abundance of beta-chain transcripts. In the raw uncorrected reads, each unique combination of TCR and UMI appeared more than ten times on average. In non-small cell lung cancer, the study quantitatively compared TCR alpha and beta repertoires across several tumor regions, matched nontumor lung, and blood. TCR repertoire features were related to nonsynonymous mutation counts determined by whole-exome sequencing of tumor tissue. Both alpha and beta chains were TCR-sequenced in samples taken at surgery, namely 220 tumor regions, around 64 matched nontumor lung samples and a few dozen PBMC samples. General study outcomes and caveats: Confirming at a functional level the hypothesis that regional TCRs recognize regional mutations was considered to require additional single-cell paired TCR alpha and beta sequencing.

Including the terminal cysteine and phenylalanine, the CDR3 comprises 12 residues. Just CDR3 DNA is preserved here, 36 bases in frame from base 1. V is clipped by 5 bases and J by 0 bases, and the sequence between their germline boundaries is 4 bases long. From the germline V gene (reference sequence), CDR1 is MNHEY and CDR2 is SMNVEV. Preparation of the library involved 5' RACE. Instrument used: NextSeq 500. The TCR library protocol attached a unique molecular identifier to each TCR cDNA molecule to allow correction of PCR and sequencing errors. The paper's data handling went like this. TCR identification, UMI-based error correction and CDR3 extraction were performed with Decombinator tools. Expanded TCRs were defined as those above a frequency of 2 per 1,000, corresponding to the top 1% of the tumor frequency distribution. Rényi diversity was computed with the R vegan package after subsampling each repertoire 100 times to 5,000 TCRs. CDR3 similarity networks were built from amino acid triplet string-kernel similarity, connecting CDR3s with pairwise similarity above 0.82. The public reads were reanalyzed by TCRdb: fastp trimming at Q25, MiXCR alignment, in-frame beta chains only. Under each unique CDR3 protein, matching rows form one entry showing the most common genes and DNA. TCRdb assigned the V and J calls; the authors' analysis was not used. Across this sample there are several thousand distinct CDR3 sequences, with over 5% seen only once. The top ten clones comprise 9.2% of the sample.

Taken with the paper, the label for time point translates to: sample taken at primary tumor resection. The donors were some 70 patients from the lung TRACERx cohort who had early-stage, untreated non-small cell lung cancer. Whole RNA extracted from tumor and nontumor lung tissue, or from cryopreserved PBMC samples, was used for TCR sequencing without cell sorting. Only patients with enough RNA available from two or more tumor regions were chosen for TCR sequencing. A lung pathologist reviewed the tumor and adjacent nontumor lung specimens before the specimens were selected. In its sample, this clonotype comes out as medium-sized (0.01 to 0.1%). Its antigen is still unknown. No much larger clone exists at a distance of one base, and base qualities are not known.

This TCR was sampled from a female donor with early-stage non-small cell lung cancer. This material consisted of normal lung tissue next to the tumor, taken at surgery. The chain employs TRBV27 and TRBJ2-5; the D gene identity is not certain. The DNA sequence is given as TGTGCCAGCAGTAACGACCAAGAGACCCAGTACTTC. The resulting protein is CASSNDQETQYF.